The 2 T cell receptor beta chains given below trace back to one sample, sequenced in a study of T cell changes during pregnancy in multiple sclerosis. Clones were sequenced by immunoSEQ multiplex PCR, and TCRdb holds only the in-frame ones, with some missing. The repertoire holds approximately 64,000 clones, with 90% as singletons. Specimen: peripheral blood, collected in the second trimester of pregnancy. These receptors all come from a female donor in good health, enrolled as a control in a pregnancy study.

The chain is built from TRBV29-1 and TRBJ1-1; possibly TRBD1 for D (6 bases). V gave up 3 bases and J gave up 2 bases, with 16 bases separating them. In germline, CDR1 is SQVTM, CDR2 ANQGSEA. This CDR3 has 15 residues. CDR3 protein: CSVESQGWGNTEAFF. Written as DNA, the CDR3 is TGCAGCGTTGAGAGCCAGGGGTGGGGAAACACTGAAGCTTTCTTT. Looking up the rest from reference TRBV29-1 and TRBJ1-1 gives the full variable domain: SAVISQKPSRDICQRGTSLTIQCQVDSQVTMMFWYRQQPGQSLTLIATANQGSEATYESGFVIDKFPISRPNLTFSTLTVSNMSPEDSSIYLCSVESQGWGNTEAFFGQGTRLTVV.

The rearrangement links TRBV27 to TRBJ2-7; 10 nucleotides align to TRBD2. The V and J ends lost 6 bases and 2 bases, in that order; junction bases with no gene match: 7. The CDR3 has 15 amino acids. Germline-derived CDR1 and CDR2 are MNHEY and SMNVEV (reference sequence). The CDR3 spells CASSQGLALPYEQYF. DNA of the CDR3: TGTGCCAGCAGCCAGGGACTAGCGCTCCCCTACGAGCAGTACTTC.